This TCR beta chain is drawn from a study of beta chain features in type 1 diabetes. General observations from the study: VDJ junctions from patients with type 1 diabetes contained fewer insertions and more deletions.

As every portion of the isolated RNA was reverse transcribed, the sequencing read expressed TCRB transcripts. Sequenced by immunoSEQ multiplex PCR; TCRdb stores in-frame clones only, minus some. The sample carries 300,000 to 350,000 clones, 7% to 9% recorded once. Notes on this clone: Its antigen is unidentified.

V lost 0 bases to trimming and J lost 7 bases; unmatched junction nucleotides: 8. Germline V lookup: CDR1 SGHRS, CDR2 YFSETQ. The CDR3 spans 15 residues. The chain joins TRBV5-1 to TRBJ2-7, with 9 bases matching TRBD2. The receptor was derived from a woman aged 18 to 35 in good health. The sample was central memory CD4+ T cells from blood. The CDR3 is CASSLAAGGSKEQYF. The CDR3 DNA reads TGCGCCAGCAGCTTGGCCGCGGGAGGGTCGAAGGAGCAGTACTTC. Using reference TRBV5-1 and TRBJ2-7 for the parts outside the CDR3, the full variable domain is KAGVTQTPRYLIKTRGQQVTLSCSPISGHRSVSWYQQTPGQGLQFLFEYFSETQRNKGNFPGRFSGRQFSNSRSEMNVSTLELGDSALYLCASSLAAGGSKEQYFGPGTRLTVT.